The 25 T cell receptor beta chains presented below share a single source sample, sequenced in a study of metastatic and nonmetastatic thyroid tumors. TCRdb recomputed clones from the PCR reads via MiXCR. The sample has about 52,000 clones, roughly a sixth seen once. Every patient was untreated before thyroid surgery. What was sequenced was blood. The receptors here all came from a female donor with papillary thyroid cancer or a benign thyroid nodule (not recorded which). Some clones in this sample may be carry-over from other donors' samples.

This clone was found a few times. The chain joins TRBV7-2 to TRBJ2-1; D call uncertain. This CDR3 is built from 12 residues. The V end was cut by 6 bases, the J end by 6 bases, with 9 bases between. Looked up from germline, CDR1 is SGHTA and CDR2 is FQGNSA. The chain's CDR3 is CASSFKGNEQFF. CDR3 nucleotides: TGTGCCAGCAGTTTCAAGGGCAATGAGCAGTTCTTC.

This clone was seen at least ten times. A read error is possible here, since a much larger clone lies one base away. This chain connects TRBV11-3 to TRBJ2-1; no definite D call. This CDR3 is 11 amino acids long. Germline CDR1 is SGHNT and CDR2 is YENEEA. In nucleotides, the CDR3 is TGTGCCAGCAGCTTAGGCGGAGCGCAGCTCTTC. Its protein is CASSLGGAQLF.

This clone was seen repeatedly, ten times or more. The CDR3 bases are TGTGCCAGCTCACCGGGGTATGACTGGCAGCCCCAGCATTTT. It yields the protein CASSPGYDWQPQHF. The V and J genes are TRBV18 and TRBJ1-5; D ambiguous. The V end lost 3 bases, the J end lost 7 bases, and 13 bases lay between the germline ends. This CDR3 contains 14 residues. CDR1 and CDR2 (germline): KGHSH, LQKENI.

The chain uses TRBV20-1 and TRBJ2-7; D is perhaps TRBD1 or TRBD2 (5 bases each). Trimming shortened V by 0 bases and J by 4 bases, and 19 bases separated the two germline ends. The CDR3 sequence is 16 residues long. Germline assignment: CDR1 DFQATT and CDR2 SNEGSKA (reference sequence). CDR3 sequence reads: CSARDPGISRVYEQYF. As DNA, the CDR3 is TGCAGTGCTAGAGATCCGGGAATCTCCAGGGTGTACGAGCAGTACTTC.

This clone was seen ten or more times. The CDR3 region is CASTPGLAGRETQYF. The CDR3 nucleotides are TGTGCCAGCACACCCGGTCTAGCGGGTAGAGAGACCCAGTACTTC. This sequence joins TRBV6-1 and TRBJ2-5; 8 bases fit TRBD2. The V gene end was trimmed by 7 bases and the J gene end by 4 bases; junction bases not matched to a gene: 11. Germline CDR1 reads MNHNS; CDR2 reads SASEGT. The CDR3 is made up of 15 amino acids.

The V and J genes are TRBV30 and TRBJ2-7, with D perhaps matching TRBD1 (6 bases). The CDR3 is 17 amino acids. In germline, CDR1 is GTSNPN, CDR2 SVGIG (reference sequence). Between the trimmed V and J ends, which lost 0 bases and 0 bases, there was a span of 18 bases. CDR3 DNA: TGTGCCTGGAGTGTACGGCCCGGGGACACGAACTCCTACGAGCAGTACTTC. It yields the protein CAWSVRPGDTNSYEQYF.

At least ten counts were recorded for this clone. The chain carries TRBV30 and TRBJ1-2, with D hard to call. This CDR3 region has 11 residues. The germline V gene has CDR1 GTSNPN and CDR2 SVGIG (reference sequence). V was shortened by 3 bases and J by 4 bases, with 6 bases between the two germline ends. CDR3 sequence: CAWSVSYGYTF. The CDR3 region has the DNA TGTGCCTGGAGCGTATCCTATGGCTACACCTTC.

The genes are TRBV4-2 and TRBJ2-2; the D gene is possibly TRBD1 (6 bases). Trimming left V 3 bases short and J 1 base short, with 27 bases between. The germline V gene encodes CDR1 LGHNA and CDR2 YNFKEQ. The CDR3 covers 21 residues. The CDR3, as DNA: TGTGCCAGCAGCCACCCCACAGGGACCCTTTCCGTACCACAGAACACCGGGGAGCTGTTTTTT. It specifies CASSHPTGTLSVPQNTGELFF.

Ten or more counts support this clone. The gene calls are TRBV12-3 or TRBV12-4 and TRBJ1-1, with D possibly being TRBD1 (5 bases). This CDR3 has 14 residues. Trimming took off 2 bases at V and 11 bases at J, with 18 bases between the two ends. The CDR3 here is CASSLWAGNSAAFF. The CDR3, as DNA: TGTGCCAGCAGTTTATGGGCAGGGAACTCTGCGGCTTTCTTT.

This clone has ten or more counts. The chain links TRBV7-8 to TRBJ2-1, with 13 positions matching TRBD2. CDR3 size: 19 residues. Germline V gene data show CDR1 as SGHVS and CDR2 as FQNEAQ. With V trimmed by 7 bases and J by 3 bases, 15 bases remained unmatched. CDR3 bases: TGTGCCAGCATCCCCCCGCGACTAGCGGGAGGAGGGGACTACAATGAGCAGTTCTTC. Translated: CASIPPRLAGGGDYNEQFF.

This chain links TRBV20-1 with TRBJ2-7; D gene uncertain. This CDR3 region has 14 residues. Germline V gene data show CDR1 as DFQATT and CDR2 as SNEGSKA (reference sequence). Trimming took off 1 base at V and 0 bases at J, with 10 bases between the two ends. This CDR3 is CSARVSRSSYEQYF. As DNA, the CDR3 is TGCAGTGCTAGAGTTTCGAGGAGCTCCTACGAGCAGTACTTC.

Remarks on this clone: Compared with germline, one end of the junction differs, possibly owing to a read error. The chain combines TRBV10-1 with TRBJ2-5; a possible D gene is TRBD2 (6 bases). There are 14 residues in the CDR3. CDR1 and CDR2 from the germline V gene are WNHNN and SYGVQD (reference sequence). In DNA form, the CDR3 reads TGCGCCAACAGTGAGCTACTAGCAGGGGAGACCCAGTACTTC. Translation: CANSELLAGETQYF.

This clone came up many times. The V call is TRBV4-1, the J call TRBJ2-1, with 7 bases fitting TRBD2. J was trimmed by 7 bases and V by 2 bases; bases with no gene match: 11. The CDR3 has 16 residues. The germline V gene encodes CDR1 MGHRA and CDR2 YSYEKL. In nucleotides, the CDR3 is TGCGCCAGCAGCCAAATACTAGCGAGGTATACGAATGAGCAGTTCTTC. It specifies CASSQILARYTNEQFF.

There are many counts of this clone. A read error may be the cause here, since a much bigger clone is one base away. The chain recombines TRBV10-3 with TRBJ1-2; unclear D gene. The CDR3 has 15 amino acids. CDR1 is ENHRY and CDR2 is SYGVKD in the germline V gene. The CDR3 DNA reads as TGTGCCATCAGTGAGAACGCCCTGGCCCTCTATGGCTACGCCTTC. Its protein is CAISENALALYGYAF.

The table lists this clone with many counts. The chain combines TRBV19 with TRBJ2-5; D not certain. CDR3 length equals 12 residues. The V end was cut by 8 bases, the J end by 2 bases, with 9 bases between. The V gene's germline CDR1 is LNHDA and CDR2 SQIVND (reference sequence). CDR3 amino acids: CASLDPQETQYF. The DNA of the CDR3 is TGTGCCAGTTTGGACCCGCAAGAGACCCAGTACTTC.

The genes are TRBV6-1 and TRBJ2-5, with 14 bases matching TRBD2. The better agreement between TRBJ2-1 and the DNA end casts doubt on the J call. This CDR3 comprises 16 residues. CDR1 MNHNS and CDR2 SASEGT come from the germline V gene. This chain's CDR3 is CASSDRLAGGRDEQFF. As DNA, the CDR3 is TGTGCCAGCAGTGATCGACTAGCGGGAGGGAGAGATGAGCAGTTCTTC.

This clone has a count of ten or more. The chain joins TRBV6-1 to TRBJ1-5, with 7 bases lining up with TRBD1. Germline trimming cut 6 bases from V and 2 bases from J; bases unmatched to any gene: 13. CDR3 length: 17 residues. Looked up from germline, CDR1 is MNHNS and CDR2 is SASEGT. The CDR3 DNA follows: TGTGCCAGCAGGCTCCCCCCCGACAGGGACGGCAATCAGCCCCAGCATTTT. Protein: CASRLPPDRDGNQPQHF.

This clone is labeled medium-sized (0.01 to 0.1%). The chain recombines TRBV12-3 or TRBV12-4 with TRBJ2-7, with unresolved D. V was clipped by 5 bases and J by 6 bases, with 11 bases between them. This CDR3 is built from 12 residues. The CDR3 coding sequence is TGTGCCAGCAGTCTGACGGGCGGCGAGCAGTACTTC. Translation: CASSLTGGEQYF.

To note about this clone: At one boundary the junction diverges from the germline segment, which might be a read error. The rearrangement joins TRBV6-1 to TRBJ1-2; tentatively, D is TRBD1 (5 bases). The CDR3 runs 16 residues. The germline V gene has CDR1 MNHNS and CDR2 SASEGT. The CDR3 DNA reads TGTGCCAGAACAGGTCAATTAATAAATCCTAAATATGGCTACACCTTC. Amino acids: CARTGQLINPKYGYTF.

This clone was seen many times. Other DNA variants within this sample encode the same CDR3. This sequence joins TRBV4-1 and TRBJ1-1; D gene ambiguous. Trimming pared 1 base from V and 0 bases from J, leaving 9 bases between. Germline CDR1 is MGHRA and CDR2 is YSYEKL. The CDR3 loop spans 15 amino acids. CDR3 coding DNA: TGCGCCAGCAGCCAAGGATCGGACCTGAACACTGAAGCTTTCTTT. Translated: CASSQGSDLNTEAFF.

This clone has only a few counts. Other DNA sequences within the sample encode an identical CDR3. The chain employs TRBV6-1 and TRBJ2-7, with D unclear. Between the trimmed V and J ends, which lost 3 bases and 7 bases, there was a span of 7 bases. The CDR3 loop spans 11 amino acids. Germline lookup yields CDR1 MNHNS and CDR2 SASEGT. CDR3 DNA: TGTGCCAGCAGTGAGACCCAAGAGCAGTACTTC. This codes for CASSETQEQYF.

This clone was counted at least ten times. The chain has TRBV27 and TRBJ2-7; TRBD1 might be the D (5 bases). CDR3 size: 14 residues. V was clipped by 5 bases and J by 7 bases, with 18 bases between them. Per germline, CDR1 MNHEY and CDR2 SMNVEV (reference sequence). CDR3 coding DNA: TGTGCCAGCAGTGAACAGGATCATCTACGTGAGCAGTACTTC. Translating gives CASSEQDHLREQYF.

This clone appeared many times. J is TRBJ2-1 and V is TRBV7-8; D may be TRBD2 (5 bases). The CDR3 has 15 amino acids. Per the germline V gene, CDR1 is SGHVS and CDR2 is FQNEAQ. The V and J ends lost 2 bases and 0 bases respectively, with 8 bases between them. The CDR3 DNA reads TGTGCCAGCAGCTTAATAGGGAGCTCCTACAATGAGCAGTTCTTC. It translates to CASSLIGSSYNEQFF.

In its sample, this clone was seen a few times. This chain joins TRBV12-3 or TRBV12-4 and TRBJ1-2, with TRBD1 matching over 8 bases. This CDR3 is built from 12 residues. Trimming took 6 bases from V and 8 from J; bases not matched to a gene: 5. In DNA form, the CDR3 reads TGTGCCAGCAGACAGGGGGGGGCGGGCTACACCTTC. Residues: CASRQGGAGYTF.

This clone showed up many times. The chain recombines TRBV28 with TRBJ2-7; 11 bases map to TRBD2. The CDR3 is made up of 14 amino acids. Germline CDR1 reads MDHEN; CDR2 reads SYDVKM. V shed 4 bases and J 3 bases; nucleotides not matched to a gene: 2. The CDR3 DNA sequence: TGTGCCAGCAGTTACGGGACTAGCGGCTACGAGCAGTACTTC. It encodes CASSYGTSGYEQYF.